These 16 T cell receptor beta chains share one sample of origin, sequenced in a study of graft-versus-host responses after intestinal transplantation. Produced via immunoSEQ multiplex PCR; TCRdb's table is partial and in-frame only. The table records about 93,000 clones, 90% to 95% of them present only once. These receptors are not linked to any known antigen. The sample here was unstimulated CD8+ T cells sorted from spleen or lymph node cells, taken before intestinal transplant. Receptors originate from a human donor who received an intestinal transplant.

This clone was observed a handful of times. The genes are TRBV6-1 and TRBJ2-7, with D possibly matching TRBD2 (6 bases). Between the trimmed V and J ends, which lost 2 bases and 3 bases, there was a span of 17 bases. The CDR3 loop spans 16 amino acids. Germline values: CDR1 MNHNS, CDR2 SASEGT. DNA of the CDR3: TGTGCCAGCAGTGAAAAGGAGGCAGGAGGGAACTACGAGCAGTACTTC. It translates to CASSEKEAGGNYEQYF.

The V call is TRBV7-2, the J call TRBJ2-3; possibly TRBD2 for D (6 bases). The V and J ends lost 1 base and 2 bases respectively, with 16 bases between them. Germline CDR1 SGHTA, CDR2 FQGNSA. This CDR3 contains 17 residues. CDR3 residues: CASSLELALAHTDTQYF. DNA of the CDR3: TGTGCCAGCAGCTTAGAGCTAGCGCTAGCCCACACAGATACGCAGTATTTT.

This clone was found a few times. V and J are TRBV6-1 and TRBJ1-5; possible D gene TRBD1, 6 bases. Germline CDR1 and CDR2: MNHNS and SASEGT. The CDR3 totals 15 residues. The V gene lost 4 bases and the J gene lost 0 bases, with 10 bases spanning the gap. CDR3: CASSGTGYSNQPQHF. In nucleotides, the CDR3 is TGTGCCAGCAGTGGAACAGGGTATAGCAATCAGCCCCAGCATTTT.

The rearrangement uses TRBV7-9 and TRBJ2-7, with D tentatively TRBD1 (5 bases). This CDR3 has 13 residues. Germline CDR1 reads SEHNR; CDR2 reads FQNEAQ (reference sequence). Trimming left V 4 bases short and J 5 bases short, with 12 bases between. CDR3 nucleotides: TGTGCCAGCAGCTCCCGCAGGGCGGACGAGCAGTACTTC. Its translation: CASSSRRADEQYF.

The chain recombines TRBV4-1 with TRBJ1-6; the match to TRBD1 covers 7 bases. The CDR3 totals 15 residues. Germline V CDR1 and CDR2: MGHRA, YSYEKL. Trimming at V came to 1 base and at J to 14 bases, leaving 11 bases not matched to a gene. In DNA, the CDR3 is TGCGCCAGCAGCCAAGGTCCGCAGGGGGTAGTATCCCTCCACTTT. As protein: CASSQGPQGVVSLHF.

This chain links TRBV7-6 with TRBJ1-1, with D possibly matching TRBD1 (5 bases). V was shortened by 2 bases and J by 5 bases, with 24 bases between the two germline ends. The CDR3 is 18 residues long. Germline V gene lookup returns CDR1 SGHVS and CDR2 FNYEAQ. CDR3 sequence: CASSLRTRTEAGLTEAFF. The DNA of the CDR3 is TGTGCCAGCAGCTTACGAACCAGGACGGAAGCGGGGCTGACTGAAGCTTTCTTT. Full variable domain (rest looked up from reference TRBV7-6 and TRBJ1-1): GAGVSQSPRYKVTKRGQDVALRCDPISGHVSLYWYRQALGQGPEFLTYFNYEAQQDKSGLPNDRFSAERPEGSISTLTIQRTEQRDSAMYRCASSLRTRTEAGLTEAFFGQGTRLTVV.

CDR3 DNA: TGCAGCGTTGATAAGACAGGCGTGTACAATGAGCAGTTCTTC. The encoded protein is CSVDKTGVYNEQFF. The gene calls are TRBV29-1 and TRBJ2-1; weak D call: TRBD1 (6 bases). The length of the CDR3 is 14 residues. CDR1 and CDR2 from the germline V gene are SQVTM and ANQGSEA. Deletions cut 3 bases from V and 4 bases from J, with 13 bases between.

There are a few counts of this clone. This rearrangement joins TRBV6-1 to TRBJ2-7, with 9 bases identical to TRBD2. The CDR3 length is 15 residues. The germline V gene has CDR1 MNHNS and CDR2 SASEGT. V shed 8 bases and J 1 base; nucleotides not matched to a gene: 9. CDR3 protein: CASRALAGSSYEQYF. Written as DNA, the CDR3 is TGTGCCAGCCGAGCCCTAGCGGGATCTTCCTACGAGCAGTACTTC.

This chain connects TRBV11-2 to TRBJ1-5; maybe TRBD1 (5 bases). V was pared by 3 bases and J by 8 bases, with 11 bases between. This CDR3 spans 13 amino acids. Germline V lookup: CDR1 SGHAT, CDR2 FQNNGV. In DNA form, the CDR3 reads TGTGCCAGCAGCTTCATGGGGGGAGAGCCCCAGCATTTT. Translating it yields CASSFMGGEPQHF.

The chain has TRBV19 and TRBJ1-2; TRBD1 is a possible D gene (6 bases). Looked up from germline, CDR1 is LNHDA and CDR2 is SQIVND (reference sequence). Trimming removed 8 bases at V and 4 bases at J, with 23 bases between. The CDR3 is 16 amino acids. For the CDR3, the DNA is TGTGCCAGTCTAGGAATCGCGGCAGGGGTCAGCTATGGCTACACCTTC. Protein: CASLGIAAGVSYGYTF.

The rearrangement links TRBV11-2 to TRBJ2-7; weak D call: TRBD2 (6 bases). CDR3 length: 13 residues. Trimming pared 5 bases from V and 7 bases from J, leaving 15 bases between. The germline V gene has CDR1 SGHAT and CDR2 FQNNGV. DNA for the CDR3: TGTGCCAGCAGCCCCGGGGGATCGGGAGAGCAGTACTTC. Amino acid sequence: CASSPGGSGEQYF. Full variable domain (remainder filled in from reference TRBV11-2 and TRBJ2-7): EAGVAQSPRYKIIEKRQSVAFWCNPISGHATLYWYQQILGQGPKLLIQFQNNGVVDDSQLPKDRFSAERLKGVDSTLKIQPAKLEDSAVYLCASSPGGSGEQYFGPGTRLTVT.

The chain links TRBV5-1 to TRBJ1-2; possible D gene TRBD1, 5 bases. Germline assignment: CDR1 SGHRS and CDR2 YFSETQ. CDR3 length: 13 residues. Trimming took off 4 bases at V and 8 bases at J, with 15 bases between the two ends. In DNA form, the CDR3 reads TGCGCCAGCAGCCCTCAGGGATGGAAAGGCTACACCTTC. Translated, it gives CASSPQGWKGYTF.

V and J are TRBV4-2 and TRBJ1-1; TRBD1 might be the D (5 bases). Germline lookup yields CDR1 LGHNA and CDR2 YNFKEQ. The CDR3 loop spans 17 amino acids. Between the trimmed V and J ends, which lost 0 bases and 0 bases, there was a span of 14 bases. The CDR3 DNA reads as TGTGCCAGCAGCCAAGATCCAGGGTTAATCATGAACACTGAAGCTTTCTTT. Translated, it gives CASSQDPGLIMNTEAFF.

This clone appeared a single time. This chain uses TRBV27 with TRBJ2-2; TRBD2 matches at 8 bases. This CDR3 has 16 amino acids. Per the germline V gene, CDR1 is MNHEY and CDR2 is SMNVEV (reference sequence). J lost 4 bases, V lost 3 bases, and 7 bases had no gene match. This CDR3 reads CASSFTGGDGTGELFF. The CDR3 bases are TGTGCCAGCAGTTTTACGGGAGGGGATGGCACCGGGGAGCTGTTTTTT.

This clone turned up a few times. This rearrangement joins TRBV5-6 to TRBJ2-7, with unresolved D. Trimming removed 4 bases at V and 3 bases at J, with 11 bases between. The germline V gene encodes CDR1 SGHDT and CDR2 YYEEEE. The CDR3 loop spans 13 amino acids. The CDR3 sequence: CASSPGTYYEQYF. The CDR3 DNA follows: TGTGCCAGCAGCCCCGGTACCTACTACGAGCAGTACTTC.

This clone has more than one count but fewer than ten. The chain recombines TRBV10-1 with TRBJ2-1, with 10 bases matching TRBD1. CDR1 and CDR2 from the germline V gene are WNHNN and SYGVQD (reference sequence). CDR3 length equals 15 residues. The V segment lost 5 bases and the J segment 4 bases; nucleotides outside the gene matches: 5. In DNA form, the CDR3 reads TGCGCCAGCAGTAGGGGGACAGGGGAATACAATGAGCAGTTCTTC. It specifies CASSRGTGEYNEQFF.